This TCR beta chain was identified during a study of blood T cell repertoires in COVID-19. In its sample, this clone was seen once. Participants were placed into cohorts based on the clinical history they reported. In the authors' methods: Amplification of reference gene primers was used by the study to estimate nucleated cell counts. Using immunoSEQ multiplex PCR, the repertoire was profiled, and TCRdb retains in-frame clones only, with some absent. For V, J and clone size, that table is used; D and trimming come from the DNA. The sample yields about 230,000 clones, approximately 80% seen once. Germline assignment: CDR1 DFQATT and CDR2 SNEGSKA (reference sequence). The CDR3 totals 12 residues. Trimming stripped 3 bases from V and 5 bases from J, with 11 bases between.

This TCR came from a man aged 60 to 69 who had recovered from COVID-19. The sample taken for sequencing was PBMCs or T cells enriched from blood (not recorded which). V is TRBV20-1 and J is TRBJ2-7, with D tentatively TRBD2 (5 bases). The CDR3 is CSASRGIDEQYF. Here the CDR3 DNA reads TGCAGTGCTAGTAGAGGGATCGACGAGCAGTACTTC.